This is a list of T cell receptor beta chains from one sample in a study of blood T cell repertoires in COVID-19. Sequenced by immunoSEQ multiplex PCR; TCRdb stores in-frame clones only, minus some. The table includes about 200,000 clones, about 88% detected once. The sequencing sample was made of peripheral blood. The source of these receptors is a woman between 50 and 59 years old with COVID-19, enrolled during active disease. Both conserved end residues are part of each CDR3. The D gene is left open where the match is weak. Clone size is not always given. Where it is, it says once, few, many or a class for expanded clones.

clone size | J gene | D gene | V gene | CDR3 DNA | CDR3 protein
NA | TRBJ2-1 | NA | TRBV28 | TGTGCCAGCGGGAGGAGGTGGGGCTCCTACAATGAGCAGTTCTTC | CASGRRWGSYNEQFF
NA | TRBJ1-1 | NA | TRBV18 | TGTGCCAGCTCACCTACGGGGGGAACTGAAGCTTTCTTT | CASSPTGGTEAFF
once | TRBJ2-1 | TRBD2 | TRBV29-1 | TGCAGCGCAACCGGCGGGGGGGGCGGGTATGAGCAGTTCTTC | CSATGGGGGYEQFF
NA | TRBJ2-3 | NA | TRBV11-2 | TGTGCCAGCAGCTTATTACGGGAAACGCAGTATTTT | CASSLLRETQYF
NA | TRBJ2-1 | NA | TRBV19 | TGTGCCAGTAGTATCGGGAATGAGCAGTTCTTC | CASSIGNEQFF
NA | TRBJ1-3 | TRBD1 | TRBV4-1 | TGCGCCAGCAGCCAAGCCAACAGGGGAGGAAACACCATATATTTT | CASSQANRGGNTIYF
NA | TRBJ1-1 | NA | TRBV30 | TGTGCCTGGAGTCTGCGCGCTGAAGCTTTCTTT | CAWSLRAEAFF
NA | TRBJ1-1 | NA | TRBV20-1 | TGCAGTGCTAGTCTGTACACTGAAGCTTTCTTT | CSASLYTEAFF
NA | TRBJ1-6 | NA | TRBV28 | TGTGCCAGCAGTTACGCTGGAGGCACGGTGGGATCACCCCTCCACTTT | CASSYAGGTVGSPLHF
NA | TRBJ2-7 | NA | TRBV7-9 | TGTGCCAGCAGCTTGATAGGGGATGTAGTATTGGGGCAGTACTTC | CASSLIGDVVLGQYF
NA | TRBJ2-3 | TRBD1 | TRBV6-6 | TGTGCCAGCAGCCCCCCCGGGACAGGGCCAGATACGCAGTATTTT | CASSPPGTGPDTQYF